The 21 T cell receptor beta chains below all came from one sample that was sequenced in a study of blood T cell repertoires in COVID-19. Measured with immunoSEQ multiplex PCR; TCRdb has only the in-frame clones, and not every one. The table lists a few hundred thousand clones, around 92% of them singletons. The specimen sequenced was PBMCs or T cells enriched from blood (not recorded which). These receptors were taken from a woman in her twenties or thirties who had recovered from COVID-19.

The gene calls are TRBV19 and TRBJ2-5; TRBD1 matches at 7 bases. With 5 bases clipped from V and 5 bases from J, the junction kept 11 bases outside the gene matches. Germline values: CDR1 LNHDA, CDR2 SQIVND (reference sequence). The length of the CDR3 is 15 residues. The CDR3 spells CASSPTTGNAETQYF. The CDR3 nucleotides read TGTGCCAGTAGTCCTACGACAGGGAATGCTGAGACCCAGTACTTC.

In its sample, this clone was seen a few times. The chain employs TRBV15 and TRBJ2-2; D is perhaps TRBD2 (5 bases). Germline V lookup: CDR1 LNHNV, CDR2 YYDKDF (reference sequence). The CDR3 is made up of 14 amino acids. The V end was cut by 0 bases, the J end by 5 bases, with 7 bases between. The CDR3 protein is CATSRDGETGELFF. Here the CDR3 DNA reads TGTGCCACCAGCAGAGACGGGGAGACCGGGGAGCTGTTTTTT.

The rearrangement uses TRBV7-2 and TRBJ1-2; D perhaps matches TRBD1 (6 bases). The CDR3 spans 14 residues. V lost 5 bases and J 1 base, leaving 11 bases between the germline ends. Germline lookup yields CDR1 SGHTA and CDR2 FQGNSA. The CDR3 DNA is TGTGCCAGCAGCCCGGACAGATTTAACTATGGCTACACCTTC. Protein sequence: CASSPDRFNYGYTF.

The V call is TRBV7-3, the J call TRBJ2-2, with TRBD2 matching 10 bases. The length of the CDR3 is 17 residues. CDR1 is SGHTA and CDR2 is FQGTGA in the germline V gene. Trimming removed 5 bases from V and 4 bases from J; junction bases left unmatched: 10. CDR3 amino acids: CASSPHPSGSFTGELFF. CDR3 sequence (DNA): TGTGCCAGCAGCCCTCACCCTAGCGGGAGTTTCACCGGGGAGCTGTTTTTT. Full variable domain (missing parts from reference TRBV7-3 and TRBJ2-2): GAGVSQTPSNKVTEKGKYVELRCDPISGHTALYWYRQSLGQGPEFLIYFQGTGAADDSGLPNDRFFAVRPEGSVSTLKIQRTERGDSAVYLCASSPHPSGSFTGELFFGEGSRLTVL.

To note about this clone: Distinct nucleotide sequences in the sample also encode this CDR3. The chain carries TRBV7-9 and TRBJ1-1; D uncertain. V lost 3 bases and J lost 1, with 6 bases in between. Per the germline V gene, CDR1 is SEHNR and CDR2 is FQNEAQ (reference sequence). The CDR3 contains 13 residues. The DNA for the CDR3 is TGTGCCAGCAGCTTGTGGCAGAACACTGAAGCTTTCTTT. This translates into CASSLWQNTEAFF.

This clone has at least ten counts. The chain links TRBV3-1 (or the pseudogene TRBV3-2) to TRBJ1-5; D is unresolved. Per the germline V gene, CDR1 is LGHDT and CDR2 is YNNKEL (reference sequence). This CDR3 is built from 15 residues. V lost 0 bases, J lost 1 base, and 7 bases lay in between. CDR3 amino acids: CASSQDMQSNQPQHF. DNA for the CDR3: TGTGCCAGCAGCCAAGATATGCAGAGCAATCAGCCCCAGCATTTT.

The chain carries TRBV10-3 and TRBJ2-1; 8 positions match TRBD1. Trimming took 2 bases from V and 7 from J; bases not matched to a gene: 13. The CDR3 runs to 17 residues. Germline CDR1 reads ENHRY; CDR2 reads SYGVKD. The CDR3 nucleotides read TGTGCCATCAGTGAGCACATCGGGGCAGGGGGCAGGAATGAGCAGTTCTTC. Translation: CAISEHIGAGGRNEQFF.

V and J are TRBV5-6 and TRBJ2-1; 9 bases match TRBD2. Germline V CDR1 and CDR2: SGHDT, YYEEEE. CDR3 size: 15 residues. V was clipped by 0 bases and J by 4 bases; unmatched bases: 2. The CDR3, as DNA: TGTGCCAGCAGCTTGGGACTAGCGGAATACAATGAGCAGTTCTTC. Translated, it gives CASSLGLAEYNEQFF.

The chain employs TRBV2 and TRBJ2-3; unclear D gene. Trimming stripped 4 bases from V and 9 bases from J, with 5 bases between. Germline V CDR1 and CDR2: SNHLY, FYNNEI. This CDR3 is built from 10 residues. The CDR3 DNA reads as TGTGCCAGCAGTGTAGAGACGCAGTATTTT. Residues: CASSVETQYF.

CDR3 DNA: TGTGCCACCAGTGACCCTGACTCCTACCGTGGCTACACCTTC. Its protein is CATSDPDSYRGYTF. V is TRBV24-1 and J is TRBJ1-2; D unclear. CDR1 and CDR2 from the germline V gene are KGHDR and SFDVKD. There are 14 residues in the CDR3. V lost 4 bases to trimming and J lost 7 bases, with 15 bases between them.

V usage is TRBV5-1 and J usage is TRBJ1-4; D call uncertain. The V gene's germline CDR1 is SGHRS and CDR2 YFSETQ. Trimming took off 1 base at V and 8 bases at J, with 15 bases between the two ends. The CDR3 is 15 residues long. As DNA, the CDR3 is TGCGCCAGCAGCTTGTATGGGGAGAAGGGCGAAAAACTGTTTTTT. It encodes CASSLYGEKGEKLFF.

The rearrangement joins TRBV28 to TRBJ2-7; tentative D call: TRBD2 (6 bases). V was clipped by 8 bases and J by 0 bases, with 17 bases between them. Germline loops: CDR1 MDHEN, CDR2 SYDVKM. The CDR3 runs to 15 residues. CDR3 in amino acids: CASSRGAGPSYEQYF. The CDR3 nucleotides are TGTGCCAGCTCCCGCGGGGCAGGGCCCTCCTACGAGCAGTACTTC.

The chain uses TRBV25-1 and TRBJ2-3; 12 positions match TRBD2. Germline V gene data show CDR1 as MGHDK and CDR2 as SYGVNS. Trimming took 3 bases from V and 6 from J; bases not matched to a gene: 1. CDR3 size: 14 residues. This chain's CDR3 is CASSDLAGGDTQYF. In DNA form, the CDR3 reads TGTGCCAGCAGTGACCTAGCGGGAGGGGATACGCAGTATTTT.

The chain employs TRBV5-8 and TRBJ1-2; 7 bases are shared with TRBD1. The V gene's germline CDR1 is SGHTS and CDR2 YDEGEE. J lost 7 bases, V lost 0 bases, and 9 bases had no gene match. The CDR3 is 15 amino acids. The CDR3 here is CASSLGRGYHRGYTF. In DNA form, the CDR3 reads TGTGCCAGCAGCTTGGGCAGGGGGTATCATCGTGGCTACACCTTC.

V and J are TRBV7-2 and TRBJ1-2; 11 bases are a match to TRBD1. Per the germline V gene, CDR1 is SGHTA and CDR2 is FQGNSA. The junction had 5 bases not matched to a gene; V was cut back by 1 base and J by 7 bases. The CDR3 consists of 15 residues. In DNA form, the CDR3 reads TGTGCCAGCAGCTTAGGTTCGGGACAGGGGGGTGGCTACACCTTC. Translated, it gives CASSLGSGQGGGYTF.

The chain has TRBV11-3 and TRBJ1-1; 12 bases are shared with TRBD1. Trimming cost V 5 bases and J 4 bases; bases outside gene matches: 11. The germline CDR1 and CDR2 sequences are SGHNT and YENEEA. The CDR3 spans 17 residues. CDR3 region: CASSVGGRGQGATEAFF. The CDR3 nucleotides read TGTGCCAGCAGCGTAGGAGGTAGGGGACAGGGGGCCACTGAAGCTTTCTTT.

The chain joins TRBV10-2 to TRBJ2-7; 9 nucleotides align to TRBD1. Germline assignment: CDR1 WSHSY and CDR2 SAAADI. This CDR3 is built from 15 residues. The V gene end was trimmed by 10 bases and the J gene end by 4 bases; junction bases not matched to a gene: 14. CDR3 loop: CATMKPGQGRYEQYF. Here the CDR3 DNA reads TGCGCCACCATGAAACCGGGACAGGGACGATACGAGCAGTACTTC.

The CDR3 sequence is CASSWGEAHYEQYF. In DNA form, the CDR3 reads TGTGCCAGCAGCTGGGGGGAAGCCCACTACGAGCAGTACTTC. V and J are TRBV5-8 and TRBJ2-7; TRBD2 might be the D (6 bases). This CDR3 comprises 14 residues. Germline V gives CDR1 SGHTS, CDR2 YDEGEE. V was cut by 3 bases and J by 3 bases, with 13 bases left in between.

The chain combines TRBV9 with TRBJ1-4, with 10 bases identical to TRBD1. CDR3 length equals 15 residues. The V gene's germline CDR1 is SGDLS and CDR2 YYNGEE. Germline trimming cut 7 bases from V and 0 bases from J; bases unmatched to any gene: 3. CDR3 bases: TGTGCCAGCGACAGGGGGCCTGCAACTAATGAAAAACTGTTTTTT. It codes for CASDRGPATNEKLFF.

The rearrangement links TRBV6-1 to TRBJ2-7; unclear D gene. CDR1 is MNHNS and CDR2 is SASEGT in the germline V gene. With 2 bases removed from V and 4 bases from J, the gap between germline ends came to 3 bases. The CDR3 sequence is 11 residues long. CDR3 sequence reads: CASSELYEQYF. The CDR3 DNA sequence: TGTGCCAGCAGTGAATTATACGAGCAGTACTTC.

The CDR3 sequence is CASSTDYEQYF. For the CDR3, the DNA is TGTGCCAGCAGCACTGACTACGAGCAGTACTTC. V gene TRBV5-4 combines with J gene TRBJ2-7; D remains ambiguous. Germline V gives CDR1 SGHNT, CDR2 YYREEE (reference sequence). This CDR3 contains 11 residues. The ends were cut back, 4 bases at V and 3 bases at J, with 5 bases in the middle.